Each of the 26 T cell receptor beta chains below was sequenced from the same sample in a study of shared clonotypes between healthy human individuals. TCRdb keeps only in-frame clones here, not all; method: immunoSEQ multiplex PCR. The profile shows roughly 2.6 million clones, around 94% of them singletons. The specimen sequenced was naive CD4+ T cells sorted from blood. Subset reported: CD45RA+ positively selected. The receptor source for this set is a man between 18 and 35 years old in good health.

This clone has just a few counts. Other DNA sequences within the sample encode an identical CDR3. The chain carries TRBV7-9 and TRBJ1-1; 11 bases fit TRBD1. CDR1 is SEHNR and CDR2 is FQNEAQ in the germline V gene (reference sequence). This CDR3 comprises 14 residues. Trimming removed 6 bases from V and 3 bases from J; junction bases left unmatched: 3. In nucleotides, the CDR3 is TGTGCCAGCAGTTCGGGACAGGGGGACACTGAAGCTTTCTTT. Its translation: CASSSGQGDTEAFF.

Note on this clone: The same CDR3 can be traced to other DNA sequences in this sample. The chain joins TRBV27 to TRBJ2-2; a weak D match, TRBD1 (5 bases). Trimming stripped 4 bases from V and 5 bases from J, with 8 bases between. Germline assignment: CDR1 MNHEY and CDR2 SMNVEV (reference sequence). The CDR3 consists of 13 residues. The CDR3 coding sequence is TGTGCCAGCAGTTCCCAGGGAACCGGGGAGCTGTTTTTT. The encoded protein is CASSSQGTGELFF.

The CDR3 loop is CAWGAGTETQYF. The CDR3, as DNA: TGTGCCTGGGGGGCGGGTACGGAGACCCAGTACTTC. This chain connects TRBV30 to TRBJ2-5; the D gene could be TRBD1 or TRBD2 (5 bases each). The CDR3 totals 12 residues. V was clipped by 5 bases and J by 5 bases, with 12 bases between them. Germline V CDR1 and CDR2: GTSNPN, SVGIG (reference sequence).

This clone was seen only once. At the DNA level, this CDR3 is encoded by other sequences in the same sample as well. The chain couples TRBV9 to TRBJ2-1; D ambiguous. Deletions cut 2 bases from V and 1 base from J, with 10 bases between. The CDR3 loop spans 15 amino acids. From germline, CDR1 is SGDLS and CDR2 YYNGEE. The CDR3 spells CASSVSGASYNEQFF. CDR3 nucleotide sequence: TGTGCCAGCAGCGTCTCTGGAGCGTCCTACAATGAGCAGTTCTTC.

The rearrangement links TRBV28 to TRBJ2-7; D is undetermined. CDR3 length: 13 residues. V lost 5 bases, J lost 4 bases, and 12 bases lay in between. Germline lookup yields CDR1 MDHEN and CDR2 SYDVKM. The CDR3 spells CASSPSLEYEQYF. CDR3 DNA sequence: TGTGCCAGCAGTCCCTCCCTTGAGTACGAGCAGTACTTC.

The gene calls are TRBV5-4 and TRBJ2-3; weak D call: TRBD2 (6 bases). Between the trimmed V and J ends, which lost 4 bases and 0 bases, there was a span of 12 bases. Germline lookup yields CDR1 SGHNT and CDR2 YYREEE (reference sequence). The CDR3 loop spans 15 amino acids. The DNA for the CDR3 is TGTGCCAGCAGCACAACGGGAGCCAGCACAGATACGCAGTATTTT. Protein: CASSTTGASTDTQYF. The full variable domain, its missing parts supplied by reference TRBV5-4 and TRBJ2-3, is ETGVTQSPTHLIKTRGQQVTLRCSSQSGHNTVSWYQQALGQGPQFIFQYYREEENGRGNFPPRFSGLQFPNYSSELNVNALELDDSALYLCASSTTGASTDTQYFGPGTRLTVL.

About this clone itself: Likely a read error: the CDR3 ends without its conserved phenylalanine or tryptophan. The CDR3 region is CARGLSNTGELFL. The CDR3 DNA is TGTGCCCGCGGGTTATCAAACACCGGGGAGCTGTTTCTT. The rearrangement joins TRBV30 to TRBJ2-2, with a weak D call TRBD2 (5 bases). The CDR3 loop spans 13 amino acids. CDR1 is GTSNPN, CDR2 SVGIG, per germline (reference sequence). Between the trimmed V and J ends, which lost 8 bases and 2 bases, there was a span of 12 bases.

The chain joins TRBV5-1 to TRBJ2-7, with 12 bases lining up with TRBD2. V lost 0 bases and J lost 5; bases outside the gene matches: 3. The CDR3 length is 15 residues. CDR1 and CDR2 (germline): SGHRS, YFSETQ. CDR3 DNA sequence: TGCGCCAGCAGCTTGGAAGGACTAGCGGGAAACGAGCAGTACTTC. Its translation: CASSLEGLAGNEQYF.

The genes are TRBV29-1 and TRBJ2-7, with TRBD1 identical over 9 bases. Per the germline V gene, CDR1 is SQVTM and CDR2 is ANQGSEA. V lost 5 bases and J lost 6; bases outside the gene matches: 8. CDR3 length: 13 amino acids. The CDR3 region has the DNA TGCAGCGTTCCTGGACAGGGGTTTTCCGAGCAGTACTTC. It specifies CSVPGQGFSEQYF.

J is TRBJ2-2 and V is TRBV5-1; TRBD1 matches at 8 bases. CDR1 is SGHRS, CDR2 YFSETQ, per germline. The V segment lost 4 bases and the J segment 3 bases; nucleotides outside the gene matches: 5. The CDR3 consists of 15 residues. CDR3 sequence reads: CASSADRAYTGELFF. The CDR3 DNA reads as TGCGCCAGCAGCGCGGACAGGGCCTACACCGGGGAGCTGTTTTTT.

The rearrangement uses TRBV29-1 and TRBJ1-2, with D maybe TRBD1 (6 bases). CDR3 size: 11 residues. V was pared by 5 bases and J by 10 bases, with 14 bases between. CDR1 and CDR2 from the germline V gene are SQVTM and ANQGSEA. CDR3 sequence: CSVLTGSAYTF. CDR3 DNA: TGCAGCGTTTTGACAGGATCAGCCTACACCTTC.

The V call is TRBV13, the J call TRBJ2-3, with 9 positions matching TRBD2. J gave up 7 bases and V 0 bases, and 11 bases lay outside the gene matches. This CDR3 has 17 residues. The germline gives CDR1 PRHDT, CDR2 FYEKMQ (reference sequence). The CDR3 reads CASSLGRLADLRNTQYF. The CDR3 region has the DNA TGTGCCAGCAGCTTAGGCCGACTAGCGGACCTGCGGAATACGCAGTATTTT.

The rearrangement links TRBV6-1 to TRBJ1-5; D remains unclear. Germline V gene sequence: CDR1 MNHNS, CDR2 SASEGT. Between the trimmed V and J ends, which lost 4 bases and 6 bases, there was a span of 10 bases. The CDR3 has 13 amino acids. The CDR3 DNA follows: TGTGCCAGCAGTGTCGTGGGGTCTCAGCCCCAGCATTTT. Protein: CASSVVGSQPQHF.

This CDR3 is CASSLVTSGKAYEQYF. CDR3 nucleotides: TGCGCCAGCAGCTTGGTGACTAGCGGGAAAGCCTACGAGCAGTACTTC. The chain carries TRBV5-1 and TRBJ2-7; 11 bases agree with TRBD2. The J segment lost 2 bases and the V segment lost 0 bases, leaving 4 bases of the junction unmatched. The length of the CDR3 is 16 residues. Germline V gene lookup returns CDR1 SGHRS and CDR2 YFSETQ.

V usage is TRBV10-3 and J usage is TRBJ1-1, with D possibly matching TRBD1 (5 bases). V lost 3 bases to trimming and J lost 5 bases, with 22 bases between them. This CDR3 has 17 amino acids. CDR1 is ENHRY, CDR2 SYGVKD, per germline. CDR3 region: CAISEDRDARGGTEAFF. CDR3 sequence (DNA): TGTGCCATCAGTGAAGATCGGGACGCCCGAGGAGGAACTGAAGCTTTCTTT.

The V gene is TRBV6-1, the J gene TRBJ2-7; D ambiguous. The V gene lost 6 bases and the J gene lost 4 bases, with 7 bases spanning the gap. The CDR3 contains 11 residues. Germline values: CDR1 MNHNS, CDR2 SASEGT. CDR3 region: CASSPVYEQYF. In nucleotides, the CDR3 is TGTGCCAGCAGCCCGGTTTACGAGCAGTACTTC.

The J gene is TRBJ2-7, the V gene TRBV11-2; either TRBD1 or TRBD2 may supply D (5 bases each). CDR1 is SGHAT and CDR2 is FQNNGV in the germline V gene. V was shortened by 1 base and J by 2 bases, with 12 bases between the two germline ends. The CDR3 covers 15 residues. CDR3 in amino acids: CASSLAGTVPYEQYF. The CDR3 DNA reads as TGTGCCAGCAGCTTAGCGGGGACCGTACCCTACGAGCAGTACTTC.

V is TRBV10-3 and J is TRBJ2-7; 11 nucleotides match TRBD2. The junction had 9 bases not matched to a gene; V was cut back by 6 bases and J by 2 bases. This CDR3 contains 16 residues. Germline values: CDR1 ENHRY, CDR2 SYGVKD. CDR3 protein: CAISPGLAESAYEQYF. For the CDR3, the DNA is TGTGCCATCAGCCCGGGACTAGCGGAAAGCGCCTACGAGCAGTACTTC.

This chain connects TRBV12-2 to TRBJ2-6; the tabulated D call, TRBD1, remains unverified against the DNA. TRBV12-2 is annotated as a pseudogene. The CDR3 totals 17 residues. The CDR3 protein is CASRRGTDPSGANVLTF. DNA of the CDR3: TGTGCAAGTCGCCGTGGGACAGACCCCTCTGGGGCCAACGTCCTGACTTTC.

CDR3 nucleotide sequence: TGTGCCAGCAGTTATACAGAGGGAAACACCATATATTTT. Its translation is CASSYTEGNTIYF. The chain joins TRBV6-5 to TRBJ1-3; D is unclear. The CDR3 is made up of 13 amino acids. CDR1 is MNHEY, CDR2 SVGAGI, per germline. The V end was cut by 3 bases, the J end by 4 bases, with 7 bases between.

This chain uses TRBV20-1 with TRBJ2-3; the D is unclear. Germline assignment: CDR1 DFQATT and CDR2 SNEGSKA (reference sequence). This CDR3 has 11 residues. Trimming took off 8 bases at V and 3 bases at J, with 9 bases between the two ends. For the CDR3, the DNA is TGCAGTAAGAAAAAAACAGATACGCAGTATTTT. Its protein is CSKKKTDTQYF.

This chain links TRBV5-1 with TRBJ2-7; 8 nucleotides match TRBD1. The CDR3 has 18 amino acids. Germline CDR1 is SGHRS and CDR2 is YFSETQ. V gave up 4 bases and J gave up 0 bases; unmatched junction bases: 15. CDR3 nucleotide sequence: TGCGCCAGCAGCGCGGCCCTCTCCGGGACAGGTAACTCCTACGAGCAGTACTTC. Its protein product is CASSAALSGTGNSYEQYF.

The rearrangement links TRBV10-2 to TRBJ2-7; TRBD2 might be the D (6 bases). The V end was cut by 7 bases, the J end by 6 bases, with 13 bases between. Germline CDR1 WSHSY, CDR2 SAAADI. The CDR3 consists of 12 residues. The CDR3 nucleotides read TGCGCCAGCACCGGGGGTAGCGGCGAGCAGTACTTC. Its translation is CASTGGSGEQYF.

The chain carries TRBV5-4 and TRBJ2-7; 9 nucleotides line up with TRBD1. The length of the CDR3 is 16 residues. Per germline, CDR1 SGHNT and CDR2 YYREEE (reference sequence). V dropped 4 bases and J dropped 0; count of bases not matched to a gene: 8. The CDR3 protein is CASSAGQGTSSYEQYF. CDR3 in DNA: TGTGCCAGCAGCGCCGGACAGGGGACGAGCTCCTACGAGCAGTACTTC.

The V call is TRBV9, the J call TRBJ2-2; 8 bases match TRBD2. Trimming removed 2 bases from V and 6 bases from J; junction bases left unmatched: 15. The CDR3 spans 18 residues. Germline V gives CDR1 SGDLS, CDR2 YYNGEE. The CDR3, as DNA: TGTGCCAGCAGCGTTTCCGCGGGGGGCTGGAGGGGACCCGGGGAGCTGTTTTTT. This sequence encodes CASSVSAGGWRGPGELFF.

This chain joins TRBV9 and TRBJ2-2, with 9 bases identical to TRBD1. Trimming at V came to 0 bases and at J to 5 bases, leaving 8 bases not matched to a gene. This CDR3 is built from 17 residues. Germline V gene lookup returns CDR1 SGDLS and CDR2 YYNGEE. CDR3 loop: CASSVAGGQGWTGELFF. CDR3 bases: TGTGCCAGCAGCGTAGCTGGGGGACAGGGTTGGACCGGGGAGCTGTTTTTT. Drawing the rest from reference TRBV9 and TRBJ2-2, the complete variable domain is DSGVTQTPKHLITATGQRVTLRCSPRSGDLSVYWYQQSLDQGLQFLIQYYNGEERAKGNILERFSAQQFPDLHSELNLSSLELGDSALYFCASSVAGGQGWTGELFFGEGSRLTVL.